In this sample, the clone carrying this T cell receptor beta chain turned up many times. The data are from a study of regulatory T cells in long-lasting Graves disease. iRepertoire HTBI primers and Arm-PCR of CDR3 regions built TCR beta libraries. A single record per CDR3 protein comes from TCRdb applying MiXCR to the multiplex PCR reads. The table records about 310,000 distinct CDR3 sequences, around a fifth of them present only once. Specified time point: persistent/refractory GD, antithyroid drugs over 5 years with positive TRAb. PBMCs provided the RNA from which the TCR library was made. This CDR3 is 14 amino acids long. Trimming pared 2 bases from V and 5 bases from J, leaving 12 bases between. Looked up from germline, CDR1 is LGHNT and CDR2 is FRNRAP.

The rearrangement uses TRBV12-5 and TRBJ1-2; D not certain. The clonotype comes from a female donor with Graves disease. This material consisted of peripheral blood mononuclear cells (PBMCs), taken when the disease was refractory, from a patient treated with antithyroid drugs. CDR3 protein: CASGLWTGKYGYTF. Here the CDR3 DNA reads TGTGCTAGTGGTTTGTGGACGGGAAAATATGGCTACACCTTC.